This T cell receptor beta chain was recorded in a study of cytomegalovirus exposure and HLA in healthy donors. The method was immunoSEQ multiplex PCR; TCRdb's version includes in-frame clones alone and lacks a portion of them. The table lists 100,000 or so clones, 86% of them singletons. While the first cohort had 600 to 850 subjects, the donors belonged to the separate validation cohort of over a hundred subjects. Germline V CDR1 and CDR2: MNHEY, SMNVEV (reference sequence). This CDR3 contains 12 residues. Trimming shortened V by 0 bases and J by 9 bases, and 6 bases separated the two germline ends.

This TCR derives from a young woman in good health and CMV-seropositive. The sample was PBMCs. The genes are TRBV27 and TRBJ2-1; D is undetermined. The CDR3 is CASSLSGGEQFF. The CDR3 nucleotides read TGTGCCAGCAGTTTATCCGGCGGTGAGCAGTTCTTC.